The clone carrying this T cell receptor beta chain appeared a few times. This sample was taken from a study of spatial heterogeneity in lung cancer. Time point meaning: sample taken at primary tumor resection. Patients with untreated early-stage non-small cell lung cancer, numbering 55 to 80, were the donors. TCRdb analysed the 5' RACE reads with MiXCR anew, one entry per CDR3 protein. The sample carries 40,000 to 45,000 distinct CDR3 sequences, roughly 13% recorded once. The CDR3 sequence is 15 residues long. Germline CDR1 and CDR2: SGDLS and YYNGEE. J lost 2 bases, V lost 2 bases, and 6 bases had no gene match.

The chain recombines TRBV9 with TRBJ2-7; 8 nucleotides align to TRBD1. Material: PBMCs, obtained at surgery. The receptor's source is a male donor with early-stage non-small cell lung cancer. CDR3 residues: CASSVRAGGTYEQYF. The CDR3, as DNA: TGTGCCAGCAGCGTCAGGGCAGGGGGCACCTACGAGCAGTACTTC.